This T cell receptor (beta chain) was identified during a study of early T cells in non-severe SARS-CoV-2 infection. Individual cDNA molecules were tagged with unique molecular identifiers, the study reported. In TCRdb, the 5' RACE reads were re-called with MiXCR into one record per CDR3 protein. Of roughly 43,000 distinct CDR3 sequences listed, 5% to 6.5% are singletons. This clonotype has a count of ten or more. V lost 3 bases and J lost 0; bases outside the gene matches: 2. This CDR3 has 14 residues. The V gene's germline CDR1 is LNHDA and CDR2 SQIVND (reference sequence). This material consisted of whole blood, taken at baseline. This receptor was identified in an adult who was a healthcare worker with PCR-confirmed SARS-CoV-2 infection or an uninfected control (not recorded which). This chain links TRBV19 with TRBJ2-7, with 7 bases that match TRBD2. CDR3 sequence reads: CASSIGTNSYEQYF. The DNA of the CDR3 is TGTGCCAGTAGTATCGGGACTAACTCCTACGAGCAGTACTTC. The whole variable domain, filled in from reference TRBV19 and TRBJ2-7, reads DGGITQSPKYLFRKEGQNVTLSCEQNLNHDAMYWYRQDPGQGLRLIYYSQIVNDFQKGDIAEGYSVSREKKESFPLTVTSAQKNPTAFYLCASSIGTNSYEQYFGPGTRLTVT.